This record concerns one T cell receptor (beta chain) sequence. The antigen it recognizes is unknown. Base qualities are not provided; no much larger clone lies one nucleotide away. The source of the sample is a study of blood T cell repertoires in COVID-19 (dated by TCRdb to 2020 to 2021). Concerning the study at large: The collaborator samples originated in the United States, Italy and Spain and spanned the acute and convalescent phases of COVID-19. The samples were drawn from the first 160 participants of the ongoing ImmuneRACE study and from 950 to 1,500 subjects provided by 6 global collaborators. Where available, HLA class I and class II types were taken from metadata supplied by the sample provider and were not determined by assay-based typing. Deeply sampled blood TCRbeta repertoires from subjects exposed to, actively infected with, or recovered from COVID-19 were included in the dataset. The repertoires were released in a freely available public database intended as a resource for research on the immune response to SARS-CoV-2. Sample metadata almost always included a de-identified subject ID, COVID-19 status, age in years and sex. The material from the prospective study consisted of cDNA or gDNA derived from T cells, B-cell-depleted T cells, or PBMCs. Broad study findings and their caveats: How much clinical and demographic metadata was included differed by source and by participant, and the metadata was provided uncurated.

TCRbeta CDR3 regions were amplified from genomic DNA by means of the immunoSEQ Assay, a bias-controlled multiplex PCR. In the source study's methods: Nucleated cell counts per sample were estimated from amplification of reference gene primers within the assay. To quantify the absolute abundance of each unique TCRbeta CDR3 rearrangement, sequence reads were collapsed and filtered. Productive Simpson clonality was computed per sample as the square root of Simpson's diversity index over productive rearrangements. Sourced from immuneACCESS, this table was stored by TCRdb with only in-frame sequences that have V and J called. A share of the clones is absent; for the studies checked, an unresolved V gene accounts for under half, and the remainder has no known explanation. From that table come the V and J calls and clone size; the DNA was used to work out D and trimming. The sample contains some 270,000 clones, 70% to 90% of them found a single time. The biggest ten clones account for 4.3% of the sample.

Enrolling through a virtual design, the prospective study's participants ranged in age from roughly 18 to 90 years and lived across around 25 United States geographic areas. Cohort assignment in the prospective study relied on participant-reported clinical history from a screening survey and a study questionnaire. Recovered participants in ImmuneRACE Cohort 3 were defined as having two consecutive negative NP/OP PCR tests, clearance from a healthcare professional, or resolution of symptoms. In the prospective study, mobile phlebotomists collected whole blood, serum and a nasopharyngeal or oropharyngeal swab from each participant. Prospective study participants could optionally give additional blood draws and questionnaires over an approximately two-month period. Blood samples from the prospective study were shipped frozen or at room temperature prior to DNA extraction. The receptor was derived from a woman aged 25 to 45 who had recovered from COVID-19. Sequencing was done on a sample of PBMCs or T cells enriched from blood (not recorded which).

In nucleotides, the sequence is TGTGCCAGCAGCCAAGGACTTGACCGCCAGGGGGCCTACGAGCAGTACTTC. Its protein is CASSQGLDRQGAYEQYF. Recombination joined TRBV4-2 with TRBJ2-7; 7 middle bases align to TRBD1. The CDR3 runs 17 residues from the cysteine to the phenylalanine. CDR3 DNA is the only sequence kept; it has 51 bases, read in frame from the first base. According to the germline V gene, CDR1 reads LGHNA and CDR2 reads YNFKEQ. V is pruned by 1 base and J by 2 bases, leaving 11 bases of the junction without a gene match.